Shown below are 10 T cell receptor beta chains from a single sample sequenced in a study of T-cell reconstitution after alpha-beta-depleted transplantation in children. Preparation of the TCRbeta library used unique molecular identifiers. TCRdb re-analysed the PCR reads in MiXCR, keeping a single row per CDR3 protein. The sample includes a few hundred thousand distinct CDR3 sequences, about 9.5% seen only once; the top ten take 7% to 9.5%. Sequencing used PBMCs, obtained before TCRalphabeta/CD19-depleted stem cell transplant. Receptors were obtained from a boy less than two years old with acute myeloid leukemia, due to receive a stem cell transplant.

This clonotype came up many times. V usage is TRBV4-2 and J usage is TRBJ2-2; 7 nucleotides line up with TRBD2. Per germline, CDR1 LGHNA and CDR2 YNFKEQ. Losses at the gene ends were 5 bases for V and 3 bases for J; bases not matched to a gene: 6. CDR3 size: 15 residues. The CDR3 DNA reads TGTGCCAGCAGCAAGCCGGGGAGGGACACCGGGGAGCTGTTTTTT. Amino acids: CASSKPGRDTGELFF.

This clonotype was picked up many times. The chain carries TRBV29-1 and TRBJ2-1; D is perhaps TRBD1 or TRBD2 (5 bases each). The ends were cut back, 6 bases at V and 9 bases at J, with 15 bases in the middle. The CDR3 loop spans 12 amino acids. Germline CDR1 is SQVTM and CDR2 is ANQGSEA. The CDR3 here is CSVFPGPGEQFF. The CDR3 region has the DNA TGCAGCGTCTTTCCGGGGCCTGGTGAGCAGTTCTTC.

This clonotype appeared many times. As DNA, the CDR3 is TGTGCCAGCAGCTTAGTTGGATTACAGGGGAACTATGGCTACACCTTC. This sequence encodes CASSLVGLQGNYGYTF. The chain has TRBV7-2 and TRBJ1-2; TRBD1 matches at 7 bases. Germline V gene lookup returns CDR1 SGHTA and CDR2 FQGNSA. Trimming took 1 base from V and 2 from J; bases not matched to a gene: 7. CDR3 size: 16 residues.

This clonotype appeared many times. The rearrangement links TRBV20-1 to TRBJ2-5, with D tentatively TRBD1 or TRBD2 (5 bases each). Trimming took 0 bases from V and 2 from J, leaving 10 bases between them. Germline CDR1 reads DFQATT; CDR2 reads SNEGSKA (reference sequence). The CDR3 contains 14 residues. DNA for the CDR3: TGCAGTGCTAGAGATGTGAGGGGACAAGAGACCCAGTACTTC. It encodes CSARDVRGQETQYF.

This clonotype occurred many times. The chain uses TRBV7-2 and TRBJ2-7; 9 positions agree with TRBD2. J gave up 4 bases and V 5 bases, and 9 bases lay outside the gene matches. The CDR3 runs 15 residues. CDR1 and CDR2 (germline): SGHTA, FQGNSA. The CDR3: CASSVNSGSIYEQYF. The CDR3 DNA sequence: TGTGCCAGCAGCGTTAATAGCGGGAGTATATACGAGCAGTACTTC.

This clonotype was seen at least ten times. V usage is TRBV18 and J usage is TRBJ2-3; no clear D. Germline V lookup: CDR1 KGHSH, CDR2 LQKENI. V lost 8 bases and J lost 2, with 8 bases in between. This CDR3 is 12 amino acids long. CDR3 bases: TGTGCCAGCAGCCCCCCCACAGATACGCAGTATTTT. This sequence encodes CASSPPTDTQYF.

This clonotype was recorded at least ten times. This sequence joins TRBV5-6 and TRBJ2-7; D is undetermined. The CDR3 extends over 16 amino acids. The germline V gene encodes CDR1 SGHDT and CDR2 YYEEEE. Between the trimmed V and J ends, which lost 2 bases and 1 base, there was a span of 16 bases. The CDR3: CASSLGMMETSYEQYF. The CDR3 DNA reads TGTGCCAGCAGCTTAGGAATGATGGAAACTTCCTACGAGCAGTACTTC. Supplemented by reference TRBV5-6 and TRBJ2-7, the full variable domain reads DAGVTQSPTHLIKTRGQQVTLRCSPKSGHDTVSWYQQALGQGPQFIFQYYEEEERQRGNFPDRFSGHQFPNYSSELNVNALLLGDSALYLCASSLGMMETSYEQYFGPGTRLTVT.

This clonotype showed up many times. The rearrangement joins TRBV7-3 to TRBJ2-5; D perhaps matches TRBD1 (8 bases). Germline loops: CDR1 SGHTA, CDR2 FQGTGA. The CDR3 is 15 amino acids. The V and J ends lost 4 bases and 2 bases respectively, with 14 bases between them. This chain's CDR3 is CASSSQGGFQETQYF. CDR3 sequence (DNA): TGTGCCAGCAGCTCACAGGGGGGGTTTCAAGAGACCCAGTACTTC.

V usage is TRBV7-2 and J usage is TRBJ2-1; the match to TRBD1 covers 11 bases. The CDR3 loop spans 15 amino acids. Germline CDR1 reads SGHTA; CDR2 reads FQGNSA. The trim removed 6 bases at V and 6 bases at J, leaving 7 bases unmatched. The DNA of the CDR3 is TGTGCCAGCAGTTGGTCCGGGACAGGGGGCAATGAGCAGTTCTTC. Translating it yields CASSWSGTGGNEQFF.

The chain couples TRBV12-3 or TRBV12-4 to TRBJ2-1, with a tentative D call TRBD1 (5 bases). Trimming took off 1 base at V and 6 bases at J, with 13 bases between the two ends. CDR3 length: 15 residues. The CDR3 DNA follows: TGTGCCAGCAGTTTAGTGGGCAGGGCGGCCAATGAGCAGTTCTTC. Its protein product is CASSLVGRAANEQFF.